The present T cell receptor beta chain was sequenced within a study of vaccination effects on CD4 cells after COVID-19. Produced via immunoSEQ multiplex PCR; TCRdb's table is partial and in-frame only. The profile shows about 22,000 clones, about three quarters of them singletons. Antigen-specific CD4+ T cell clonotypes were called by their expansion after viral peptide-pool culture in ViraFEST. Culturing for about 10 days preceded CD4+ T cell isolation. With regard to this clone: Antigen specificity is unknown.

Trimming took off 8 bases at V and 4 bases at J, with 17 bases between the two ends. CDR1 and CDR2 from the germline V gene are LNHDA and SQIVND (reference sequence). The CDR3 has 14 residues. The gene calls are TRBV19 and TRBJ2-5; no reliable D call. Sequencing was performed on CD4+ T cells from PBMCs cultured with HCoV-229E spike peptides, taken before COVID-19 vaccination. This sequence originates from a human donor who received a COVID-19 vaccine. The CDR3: CASSPKVHSETQYF. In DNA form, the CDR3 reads TGTGCCAGTTCTCCCAAAGTACATTCAGAGACCCAGTACTTC.